The 22 T cell receptor beta chains presented below share a single source sample, sequenced in a study of control samples from healthy donors and cancer patients. Sequencing was performed with immunoSEQ multiplex PCR; in TCRdb, only in-frame clones are kept and a portion is missing. The table includes about 47,000 clones, under 90% detected once. Sequenced: blood. The receptors here all came from a man aged 70-80 years in good health.

The rearrangement uses TRBV6-4 and TRBJ2-3; 8 nucleotides agree with TRBD2. The trim removed 5 bases at V and 2 bases at J, leaving 9 bases unmatched. CDR1 is MRHNA and CDR2 is SNTAGT in the germline V gene. The CDR3 contains 16 residues. The CDR3 sequence is CASSPTFSGDTDTQYF. The CDR3 nucleotides read TGTGCCAGCAGTCCTACTTTTAGCGGGGACACAGATACGCAGTATTTT.

This clone was counted between two and nine times. The CDR3 bases are TGCAGTGCTAGTATAGGGGGGAGGGATACGCAGTATTTT. Encoded protein: CSASIGGRDTQYF. This chain uses TRBV20-1 with TRBJ2-3; D possibly uses TRBD1 or TRBD2 (6 bases each). CDR1 and CDR2 (germline): DFQATT, SNEGSKA (reference sequence). This CDR3 spans 13 amino acids. V lost 3 bases, J lost 6 bases, and 13 bases lay in between.

The chain carries TRBV27 and TRBJ2-1; D is undetermined. CDR3 length equals 11 residues. The germline V gene has CDR1 MNHEY and CDR2 SMNVEV (reference sequence). V gave up 6 bases and J gave up 10 bases, with 10 bases separating them. The CDR3 coding sequence is TGTGCCAGCAGGACTTCTACCGAGCAGTTCTTC. Protein product: CASRTSTEQFF.

The rearrangement joins TRBV24-1 to TRBJ2-7, with a weak D call TRBD1 (5 bases). The germline V gene encodes CDR1 KGHDR and CDR2 SFDVKD. V was cut by 4 bases and J by 13 bases, with 16 bases left in between. The CDR3 has 12 amino acids. CDR3 residues: CATSENGASTYF. The CDR3, as DNA: TGTGCCACCAGTGAGAATGGGGCGAGCACTTACTTC.

The rearrangement uses TRBV11-1 and TRBJ1-6, with 7 nucleotides matching TRBD1. After removal of 5 bases from V and 6 bases from J, the junction contained 7 bases not matched to a gene. Germline V gene data show CDR1 as SGHAT and CDR2 as FQDESV (reference sequence). CDR3 length: 15 amino acids. DNA for the CDR3: TGTGCCAGCAGCCTAACGGACAGGTTTAATTCACCCCTCCACTTT. It codes for CASSLTDRFNSPLHF.

The rearrangement links TRBV15 to TRBJ2-7; a weak D match, TRBD2 (5 bases). Between the trimmed V and J ends, which lost 1 base and 7 bases, there was a span of 5 bases. Germline CDR1 is LNHNV and CDR2 is YYDKDF (reference sequence). This CDR3 spans 11 amino acids. The CDR3 region is CATSRAGEQYF. Written as DNA, the CDR3 is TGTGCCACCAGCAGAGCGGGAGAGCAGTACTTC.

This sequence joins TRBV5-6 and TRBJ1-6, with D uncertain. The CDR3 is made up of 16 amino acids. V was shortened by 4 bases and J by 7 bases, with 18 bases between the two germline ends. Germline V gives CDR1 SGHDT, CDR2 YYEEEE. The CDR3 nucleotides read TGTGCCAGCAGCCCCAGATTAGGGAGGGTGAATTCACCCCTCCACTTT. The encoded protein is CASSPRLGRVNSPLHF.

V usage is TRBV6-6 and J usage is TRBJ2-5; D unclear. The germline V gene encodes CDR1 MNHNY and CDR2 SVGAGI (reference sequence). V was cut by 2 bases and J by 5 bases, with 3 bases left in between. This CDR3 is built from 11 residues. CDR3 amino acids: CASSYGETQYF. For the CDR3, the DNA is TGTGCCAGCAGTTACGGGGAGACCCAGTACTTC.

This chain links TRBV7-2 with TRBJ1-5; D is ambiguous. The germline CDR1 and CDR2 sequences are SGHTA and FQGNSA. This CDR3 has 13 amino acids. Between the trimmed V and J ends, which lost 5 bases and 0 bases, there was a span of 5 bases. DNA for the CDR3: TGTGCCAGCAGCCAAAATAGCAATCAGCCCCAGCATTTT. Its translation: CASSQNSNQPQHF.

This sequence joins TRBV6-2 or TRBV6-3 and TRBJ2-5; 9 nucleotides agree with TRBD2. Germline CDR1 and CDR2: MNHEY and SVGEGT. Unmatched junction bases numbered 9, after V lost 6 bases and J lost 1 base. The CDR3 loop spans 16 amino acids. The CDR3 DNA is TGTGCCAGCAGCCCAAGACTAGCGGCCCCCCAAGAGACCCAGTACTTC. Translated, it gives CASSPRLAAPQETQYF.

The chain links TRBV4-2 to TRBJ2-5, with 7 bases that match TRBD2. The junction had 9 bases not matched to a gene; V was cut back by 1 base and J by 4 bases. The CDR3 is made up of 16 amino acids. Germline V lookup: CDR1 LGHNA, CDR2 YNFKEQ. DNA of the CDR3: TGTGCCAGCAGCCAAGGGAGCGGGAAGGGCGGAGAGACCCAGTACTTC. Translation gives CASSQGSGKGGETQYF.

The chain recombines TRBV11-3 with TRBJ2-7, with D perhaps TRBD1 (5 bases). Trimming took 0 bases from V and 3 from J, leaving 12 bases between them. The CDR3 totals 15 residues. Germline loops: CDR1 SGHNT, CDR2 YENEEA. In DNA form, the CDR3 reads TGTGCCAGCAGCTTAGACGGCTCAGGGTACTACGAGCAGTACTTC. It encodes CASSLDGSGYYEQYF. The full variable domain, rest sourced from reference TRBV11-3 and TRBJ2-7, is EAGVVQSPRYKIIEKKQPVAFWCNPISGHNTLYWYLQNLGQGPELLIRYENEEAVDDSQLPKDRFSAERLKGVDSTLKIQPAELGDSAVYLCASSLDGSGYYEQYFGPGTRLTVT.

The chain has TRBV7-2 and TRBJ2-5; D might be TRBD2 (5 bases). The CDR3 extends over 13 amino acids. Germline assignment: CDR1 SGHTA and CDR2 FQGNSA. V was pared by 2 bases and J by 4 bases, with 8 bases between. The CDR3 loop is CASSLSAGETQYF. The CDR3 nucleotides are TGTGCCAGCAGCTTATCTGCGGGAGAGACCCAGTACTTC.

This clone has only a few counts. The CDR3: CASSPSTGLLDTQYF. The CDR3 DNA is TGTGCCAGCTCACCATCGACAGGGCTGCTAGATACGCAGTATTTT. This chain joins TRBV18 and TRBJ2-3; 7 bases agree with TRBD1. Germline CDR1 reads KGHSH; CDR2 reads LQKENI. CDR3 size: 15 residues. The trim removed 2 bases at V and 5 bases at J, leaving 7 bases unmatched. Using reference TRBV18 and TRBJ2-3 for the parts outside the CDR3, the full variable domain is NAGVMQNPRHLVRRRGQEARLRCSPMKGHSHVYWYRQLPEEGLKFMVYLQKENIIDESGMPKERFSAEFPKEGPSILRIQQVVRGDSAAYFCASSPSTGLLDTQYFGPGTRLTVL.

This clone was observed a handful of times. V usage is TRBV30 and J usage is TRBJ1-1; 8 bases align to TRBD1. V was clipped by 4 bases and J by 1 base; unmatched bases: 5. CDR3 length: 14 amino acids. Germline CDR1 is GTSNPN and CDR2 is SVGIG (reference sequence). This CDR3 is CAWIPTGENTEAFF. CDR3 DNA: TGTGCCTGGATTCCGACAGGGGAGAACACTGAAGCTTTCTTT.

This chain uses TRBV6-5 with TRBJ1-1; D is unclear. The CDR3 is made up of 13 amino acids. Looked up from germline, CDR1 is MNHEY and CDR2 is SVGAGI. The V and J ends lost 2 bases and 2 bases respectively, with 6 bases between them. The CDR3 loop is CASSYRFNTEAFF. CDR3 coding DNA: TGTGCCAGCAGTTACAGGTTTAACACTGAAGCTTTCTTT.

In this sample, this clone turned up a few times. V gene TRBV12-3 or TRBV12-4 combines with J gene TRBJ2-6, with D unclear. The ends were cut back, 5 bases at V and 1 base at J, with 3 bases in the middle. The CDR3 sequence is 13 residues long. CDR3 nucleotide sequence: TGTGCCAGCAGTCGGTCTGGGGCCAACGTCCTGACTTTC. Its protein is CASSRSGANVLTF.

This chain connects TRBV2 to TRBJ1-1; D is unclear. Between the trimmed V and J ends, which lost 0 bases and 1 base, there was a span of 18 bases. The CDR3 is 18 residues long. CDR1 and CDR2 (germline): SNHLY, FYNNEI. Here the CDR3 reads CASSEALLSYWANTEAFF. In DNA, the CDR3 is TGTGCCAGCAGTGAAGCGCTTCTTTCTTATTGGGCGAACACTGAAGCTTTCTTT.

The chain has TRBV28 and TRBJ1-6, with 9 bases that match TRBD1. Per germline, CDR1 MDHEN and CDR2 SYDVKM. The CDR3 runs 17 residues. J was trimmed by 0 bases and V by 7 bases; bases with no gene match: 7. CDR3 DNA sequence: TGTGCCAGCACCCAACAGGGGGCGAGCTCCTATAATTCACCCCTCCACTTT. It translates to CASTQQGASSYNSPLHF.

The gene calls are TRBV18 and TRBJ2-5; 9 nucleotides align to TRBD2. Trimming at V came to 3 bases and at J to 4 bases, leaving 6 bases not matched to a gene. This CDR3 is 15 amino acids long. Germline CDR1 reads KGHSH; CDR2 reads LQKENI. The CDR3 loop reads CASSPPGGRAETQYF. CDR3 DNA sequence: TGTGCCAGCTCACCCCCTGGCGGGAGGGCAGAGACCCAGTACTTC.

V gene TRBV5-1 combines with J gene TRBJ2-1, with TRBD1 as a possible D gene (6 bases). Trimming pared 4 bases from V and 4 bases from J, leaving 12 bases between. This CDR3 has 14 residues. CDR1 and CDR2 from the germline V gene are SGHRS and YFSETQ. The CDR3 is CASSLRDRYNEQFF. CDR3 coding DNA: TGCGCCAGCAGCCTAAGAGACAGGTACAATGAGCAGTTCTTC.

The chain combines TRBV10-1 with TRBJ1-3, with D unclear. Trimming stripped 5 bases from V and 4 bases from J, with 3 bases between. Germline assignment: CDR1 WNHNN and CDR2 SYGVQD (reference sequence). The CDR3 totals 11 residues. The CDR3 DNA is TGCGCCAGCAGTCACGGAAACACCATATATTTT. Translation: CASSHGNTIYF.